The 4 T cell receptor beta chains reported below all come from one sample, sequenced in a study of blood T cell repertoires in COVID-19. TCRdb's copy holds only in-frame clones and misses some; the assay was immunoSEQ multiplex PCR. The sample lists about 90,000 clones; roughly 78% were seen once. Input material: peripheral blood. These receptors all stem from a woman aged 65 to 85 with acute or convalescent COVID-19.

The table lists this clone with a few counts. This chain joins TRBV19 and TRBJ2-2; TRBD2 matches 14 bases. The CDR3 sequence is 16 residues long. The germline CDR1 and CDR2 sequences are LNHDA and SQIVND (reference sequence). V was pared by 5 bases and J by 8 bases, with 7 bases of the junction left unmatched. This CDR3 is CASSPRLAGGPGELFF. As DNA, the CDR3 is TGTGCCAGTAGTCCCCGACTAGCGGGAGGGCCAGGGGAGCTGTTTTTT.

V gene TRBV27 combines with J gene TRBJ1-3; no clear D. CDR3 length: 15 residues. Germline CDR1 and CDR2: MNHEY and SMNVEV (reference sequence). Trimming removed 0 bases from V and 0 bases from J, with 6 bases in between. The CDR3 sequence: CASSLSVSSGNTIYF. The CDR3 nucleotides are TGTGCCAGCAGTTTATCGGTGAGCTCTGGAAACACCATATATTTT.

This sequence joins TRBV7-9 and TRBJ1-1, with D maybe TRBD1 (5 bases). This CDR3 contains 14 residues. V lost 4 bases and J 1 base, leaving 10 bases between the germline ends. Looked up from germline, CDR1 is SEHNR and CDR2 is FQNEAQ (reference sequence). The DNA of the CDR3 is TGTGCCAGCAGCTCAGTACAGGAGAACACTGAAGCTTTCTTT. It codes for CASSSVQENTEAFF.

The rearrangement links TRBV7-3 to TRBJ1-2; no reliable D call. Trimming cost V 0 bases and J 8 bases, with 10 bases left between them. The germline gives CDR1 SGHTA, CDR2 FQGTGA. The CDR3 has 13 amino acids. As DNA, the CDR3 is TGTGCCAGCAGCTTAACGGCAGATCGAGGCTACACCTTC. Translation gives CASSLTADRGYTF.